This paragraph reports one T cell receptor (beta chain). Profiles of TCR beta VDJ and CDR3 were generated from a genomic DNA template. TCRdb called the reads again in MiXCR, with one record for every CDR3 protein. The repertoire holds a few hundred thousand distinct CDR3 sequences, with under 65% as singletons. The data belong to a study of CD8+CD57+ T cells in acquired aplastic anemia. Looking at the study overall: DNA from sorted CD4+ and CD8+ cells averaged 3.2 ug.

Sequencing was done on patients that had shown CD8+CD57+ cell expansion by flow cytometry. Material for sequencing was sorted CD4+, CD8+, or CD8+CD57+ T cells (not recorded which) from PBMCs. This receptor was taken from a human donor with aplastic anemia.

The CDR3 here is CSAKTGGRGNQPQHF. The CDR3 DNA reads TGCAGTGCTAAGACAGGGGGCAGGGGAAATCAGCCCCAGCATTTT. The chain couples TRBV29-1 to TRBJ1-5, with 10 bases that match TRBD1. This CDR3 has 15 amino acids. The germline gives CDR1 SQVTM, CDR2 ANQGSEA.